This paragraph covers one T cell receptor (beta chain) sequence. These data originate in a study of blood T cell repertoires in COVID-19. V lost 6 bases, J lost 0 bases, and 4 bases stayed unmatched. Looked up from germline, CDR1 is SGHNT and CDR2 is YENEEA. CDR3 length: 15 amino acids. TCRdb's copy holds only in-frame clones and misses some; the assay was immunoSEQ multiplex PCR. The table includes some 69,000 clones, roughly 79% detected once. The source of this sequence is a woman aged 70 to 79 with acute or convalescent COVID-19. The genes are TRBV11-3 and TRBJ1-3; 8 bases match TRBD1. The source material was peripheral blood. The CDR3 region is CASRLGTGSGNTIYF. The CDR3 nucleotides read TGTGCCAGCAGACTCGGGACAGGCTCTGGAAACACCATATATTTT.